This T cell receptor beta chain was recorded in a study of T-cell reconstitution after alpha-beta-depleted transplantation in children. This CDR3 spans 15 amino acids. Germline V gene lookup returns CDR1 DFQATT and CDR2 SNEGSKA (reference sequence). Trimming shortened V by 6 bases and J by 6 bases, and 20 bases separated the two germline ends. It was with unique molecular identifiers that the TCRbeta library was prepared. TCRdb re-analysed the PCR reads in MiXCR, keeping a single row per CDR3 protein. The sample holds about 640,000 distinct CDR3 sequences, approximately 17% seen once. The input for sequencing was PBMCs from the stem cell graft donor, taken from the stem cell graft. The chain employs TRBV20-1 and TRBJ2-2, with D perhaps assigned TRBD1 or TRBD2 (5 bases each). This sequence originates from a human donor who donated a stem cell graft to a child with acute myeloid leukemia. The CDR3 DNA is TGCAGTGCAGACTATCGGGACCGAGGGTCCGGGGAGCTGTTTTTT. Translating it yields CSADYRDRGSGELFF.